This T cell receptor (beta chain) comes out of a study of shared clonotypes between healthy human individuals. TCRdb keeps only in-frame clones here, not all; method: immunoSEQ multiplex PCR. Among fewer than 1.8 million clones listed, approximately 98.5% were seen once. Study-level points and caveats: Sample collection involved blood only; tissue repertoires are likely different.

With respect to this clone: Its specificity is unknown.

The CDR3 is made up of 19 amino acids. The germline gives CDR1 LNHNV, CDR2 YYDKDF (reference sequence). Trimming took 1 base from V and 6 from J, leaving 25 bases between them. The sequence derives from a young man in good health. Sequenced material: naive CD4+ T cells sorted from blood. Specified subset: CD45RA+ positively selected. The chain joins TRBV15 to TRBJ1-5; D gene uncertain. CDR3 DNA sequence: TGTGCCACCAGCAGAGTAGTTGGTCACAGAGAGCTTGTACTTCAGCCCCAGCATTTT. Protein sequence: CATSRVVGHRELVLQPQHF.